A selection of T cell receptor beta chains follows, all from one sample in a study of post-analysis software for immune sequencing data. TCRdb reprocessed the PCR reads via MiXCR and lists one record per CDR3 protein. The sample has roughly 670,000 distinct CDR3 sequences, over 45% seen once. The sample taken for sequencing was blood. These receptors were taken from a girl aged 2-9 years with multiple sclerosis. CDR3s include the opening cysteine and the closing phenylalanine or tryptophan. Fields, in order: V gene, clone size, D gene, J gene, CDR3 DNA, CDR3 protein. The D gene is left open where the match is weak. Some rows mark clone size as missing; the rest say once, few, many or name a class of expanded clone.

V gene: TRBV5-5; clone size: .; D gene: TRBD2; J gene: TRBJ2-5; CDR3 DNA: TGTGCCAGCAGCTTGAACGGGGGGGGCAGGCAAGAGACCCAGTACTTC; CDR3 protein: CASSLNGGGRQETQYF
V gene: TRBV12-3/TRBV12-4; clone size: .; D gene: .; J gene: TRBJ1-5; CDR3 DNA: TGTGCCAGCACCCCGAGCAGCAATCAGCCCCAGCATTTT; CDR3 protein: CASTPSSNQPQHF
V gene: TRBV6-2/TRBV6-3; clone size: .; D gene: .; J gene: TRBJ2-1; CDR3 DNA: TGTGCCAGCAACCCCGGGACGTACAATGAGCAGTTCTTC; CDR3 protein: CASNPGTYNEQFF
V gene: TRBV5-6; clone size: .; D gene: .; J gene: TRBJ2-5; CDR3 DNA: TGTGCCAGCAGCTTGGCCTTCTCATCCCTGTACCAAGAGACCCAGTACTTC; CDR3 protein: CASSLAFSSLYQETQYF
V gene: TRBV4-2; clone size: few; D gene: TRBD1; J gene: TRBJ1-4; CDR3 DNA: TGTGCCAGCAGCCAAGATTTAGTACAGGGGAATGAAAAACTGTTTTTT; CDR3 protein: CASSQDLVQGNEKLFF
V gene: TRBV19; clone size: .; D gene: TRBD1; J gene: TRBJ1-5; CDR3 DNA: TGTGCCAGTAGTATAGGAGGGGGCCAAGGGTATAGCAATCAGCCCCAGCATTTT; CDR3 protein: CASSIGGGQGYSNQPQHF
V gene: TRBV11-2; clone size: .; D gene: TRBD2; J gene: TRBJ2-3; CDR3 DNA: TGTGCCAGCAGCTTTTCTACTAGCGGGGGGGCCGGTGTTCCAGATACGCAGTATTTT; CDR3 protein: CASSFSTSGGAGVPDTQYF
V gene: TRBV7-2; clone size: few; D gene: .; J gene: TRBJ2-5; CDR3 DNA: TGTGCCAGCAGCTTCGAGGGGAAGGAGACCCAGTACTTC; CDR3 protein: CASSFEGKETQYF
V gene: TRBV12-3/TRBV12-4; clone size: .; D gene: TRBD2; J gene: TRBJ2-5; CDR3 DNA: TGTGCCAGCAGTTCGGAAGCGGGGGGGCAAGAGACCCAGTACTTC; CDR3 protein: CASSSEAGGQETQYF
V gene: TRBV21-1; clone size: .; D gene: .; J gene: TRBJ2-7; CDR3 DNA: TGTGCCAGCAGCAAAGCCGGGACGAAGCCAGCCTACGAGCAGTACTTC; CDR3 protein: CASSKAGTKPAYEQYF
V gene: TRBV3-1; clone size: .; D gene: TRBD2; J gene: TRBJ2-5; CDR3 DNA: TGTGCCAGCAGCCGTCGGACTAGCCAAGAGACCCAGTACTTC; CDR3 protein: CASSRRTSQETQYF
V gene: TRBV7-9; clone size: few; D gene: .; J gene: TRBJ2-1; CDR3 DNA: TGTGCCAGCAGCCCGTTACGAGCGGCTCCTTACAATGAGCAGTTCTTC; CDR3 protein: CASSPLRAAPYNEQFF
V gene: TRBV6-5; clone size: .; D gene: .; J gene: TRBJ2-7; CDR3 DNA: TGTGCCAGCAGAAGGGTAACAGGGACCGGGAGCTACGAGCAGTACTTC; CDR3 protein: CASRRVTGTGSYEQYF
V gene: TRBV12-3/TRBV12-4; clone size: .; D gene: TRBD2; J gene: TRBJ2-7; CDR3 DNA: TGTGCCAGCAGTTTTAGCGGGAGGGCCGTCGAGCAGTACTTC; CDR3 protein: CASSFSGRAVEQYF
V gene: TRBV5-1; clone size: .; D gene: .; J gene: TRBJ2-2; CDR3 DNA: TGCGCCAGCAGCAGATCCGCAGGGACCGGGGAGCTGTTTTTT; CDR3 protein: CASSRSAGTGELFF
V gene: TRBV5-1; clone size: .; D gene: TRBD1; J gene: TRBJ2-1; CDR3 DNA: TGCGCCAGCAGCCCAAGGACAGGGGATAATGAGCAGTTCTTC; CDR3 protein: CASSPRTGDNEQFF
V gene: TRBV12-3/TRBV12-4; clone size: .; D gene: TRBD2; J gene: TRBJ2-7; CDR3 DNA: TGTGCCAGCAGCCCCCGGGGTCCAAGGGAGGGCGAGCAGTACTTC; CDR3 protein: CASSPRGPREGEQYF
V gene: TRBV5-1; clone size: .; D gene: .; J gene: TRBJ1-2; CDR3 DNA: TGCGCCAGCAGCGGAAAGACAGCTAACTATGGCTACACCTTC; CDR3 protein: CASSGKTANYGYTF
V gene: TRBV30; clone size: .; D gene: .; J gene: TRBJ1-2; CDR3 DNA: TGTGCCTGGAGGGGACTGACCCTAGACTACACCTTC; CDR3 protein: CAWRGLTLDYTF
V gene: TRBV15; clone size: .; D gene: TRBD1; J gene: TRBJ1-1; CDR3 DNA: TGTGCCACCAGCAAACCGACAGGGAGAACTGAAGCTTTCTTT; CDR3 protein: CATSKPTGRTEAFF
V gene: TRBV6-5; clone size: .; D gene: TRBD1; J gene: TRBJ2-5; CDR3 DNA: TGTGCCAGCAGTAAACGGGACAGTTGGGAGACCCAGTACTTC; CDR3 protein: CASSKRDSWETQYF
V gene: TRBV6-6; clone size: .; D gene: .; J gene: TRBJ1-4; CDR3 DNA: TGTGCCAGCAGTTACGGTTCGGGCCTCCGGGAAAAACTGTTTTTT; CDR3 protein: CASSYGSGLREKLFF
V gene: TRBV5-1; clone size: few; D gene: .; J gene: TRBJ2-1; CDR3 DNA: TGCGCCAGCAGCTTGACCCCCACCAATGAGCAGTTCTTC; CDR3 protein: CASSLTPTNEQFF
V gene: TRBV10-2; clone size: few; D gene: .; J gene: TRBJ1-1; CDR3 DNA: TGCGCCAGCAAGGGGGAGGGCACTGAAGCTTTCTTT; CDR3 protein: CASKGEGTEAFF
V gene: TRBV5-1; clone size: .; D gene: .; J gene: TRBJ1-1; CDR3 DNA: TGCGCCAGCAGCTGGACGGAAATGAACACTGAAGCTTTCTTT; CDR3 protein: CASSWTEMNTEAFF
V gene: TRBV5-1; clone size: .; D gene: .; J gene: TRBJ2-6; CDR3 DNA: TGCGCCAGCAGCTTGGATAGTAGCCCCCGGCTCCCTGGGGCCAACGTCCTGACTTTC; CDR3 protein: CASSLDSSPRLPGANVLTF
V gene: TRBV7-8; clone size: .; D gene: TRBD1; J gene: TRBJ1-5; CDR3 DNA: TGTGCCAGCAGCTCGGGACAGGGAAGCATTCAGCCCCAGCATTTT; CDR3 protein: CASSSGQGSIQPQHF
V gene: TRBV20-1; clone size: .; D gene: TRBD2; J gene: TRBJ2-5; CDR3 DNA: TGCAGTGCAGCCGGGGCTAGCGGGACCCAAGAGACCCAGTACTTC; CDR3 protein: CSAAGASGTQETQYF
V gene: TRBV6-2/TRBV6-3; clone size: .; D gene: .; J gene: TRBJ2-5; CDR3 DNA: TGTGCCAGCGGGGACATTAACCAAGAGACCCAGTACTTC; CDR3 protein: CASGDINQETQYF
V gene: TRBV7-3; clone size: few; D gene: .; J gene: TRBJ2-3; CDR3 DNA: TGTGCCAGCAGCTTACTCGGCCTTGGATCTACAGATACGCAGTATTTT; CDR3 protein: CASSLLGLGSTDTQYF
V gene: TRBV29-1; clone size: .; D gene: .; J gene: TRBJ2-5; CDR3 DNA: TGCGGATACGGAGTCGGGAACCAAGAGACCCAGTACTTC; CDR3 protein: CGYGVGNQETQYF
V gene: TRBV20-1; clone size: .; D gene: .; J gene: TRBJ1-2; CDR3 DNA: TGCAGTGCTAGAATCTGGGATGGCTACACCTTC; CDR3 protein: CSARIWDGYTF
V gene: TRBV29-1; clone size: .; D gene: .; J gene: TRBJ2-1; CDR3 DNA: TGCAGCGTTGCACCATACAATGAGCAGTTCTTC; CDR3 protein: CSVAPYNEQFF
V gene: TRBV20-1; clone size: few; D gene: .; J gene: TRBJ2-5; CDR3 DNA: TGCAGTGCTACCAGGGGCCAAGAGACCCAGTACTTC; CDR3 protein: CSATRGQETQYF
V gene: TRBV7-2; clone size: .; D gene: .; J gene: TRBJ1-6; CDR3 DNA: TGTGCCAGCAGCTTAGATCCGGGGTTGGGTTCGCCCCTCCACTTT; CDR3 protein: CASSLDPGLGSPLHF
V gene: TRBV5-1; clone size: few; D gene: .; J gene: TRBJ2-7; CDR3 DNA: TGCGCCAGCAGCGTGACCCCGCGTGGTTACGAGCAGTACTTC; CDR3 protein: CASSVTPRGYEQYF
V gene: TRBV27; clone size: once; D gene: TRBD1; J gene: TRBJ1-5; CDR3 DNA: TGTGCCAGCAGTTTCAGGGGGGAAGATCAGCCCCAGCATTTT; CDR3 protein: CASSFRGEDQPQHF
V gene: TRBV20-1; clone size: .; D gene: .; J gene: TRBJ1-4; CDR3 DNA: TGCAGTGCTAGAGATTTAGGGCATAATGAAAAACTGTTTTTT; CDR3 protein: CSARDLGHNEKLFF
V gene: TRBV6-2/TRBV6-3; clone size: .; D gene: .; J gene: TRBJ2-3; CDR3 DNA: TGTGCCAGCAGAGGAAATACAGATACGCAGTATTTT; CDR3 protein: CASRGNTDTQYF
V gene: TRBV29-1; clone size: .; D gene: .; J gene: TRBJ2-3; CDR3 DNA: TGCAGCGACTCACCGGAGGGCACAGATACGCAGTATTTT; CDR3 protein: CSDSPEGTDTQYF
V gene: TRBV12-3/TRBV12-4; clone size: .; D gene: TRBD2; J gene: TRBJ2-7; CDR3 DNA: TGTGCCAGCAGTAAAAAGGGAGCGGGAGGCTCCTACGAGCAGTACTTC; CDR3 protein: CASSKKGAGGSYEQYF
V gene: TRBV7-2; clone size: .; D gene: .; J gene: TRBJ2-1; CDR3 DNA: TGTGCCAGCAACTTAGGCGTTGAGCAGTTCTTC; CDR3 protein: CASNLGVEQFF
V gene: TRBV30; clone size: .; D gene: .; J gene: TRBJ1-2; CDR3 DNA: TGTGCCTGGAGGTGGACCGCGAAAGGTGGCTACACCTTC; CDR3 protein: CAWRWTAKGGYTF
V gene: TRBV5-1; clone size: .; D gene: TRBD1; J gene: TRBJ2-7; CDR3 DNA: TGCGCCAGAGAAGCACGGGACAGGGCCGCCATTGCGCAGTACTTC; CDR3 protein: CAREARDRAAIAQYF
V gene: TRBV5-1; clone size: .; D gene: .; J gene: TRBJ2-7; CDR3 DNA: TGCGCCAGCAGCTTGGGCAGGCCATTCCCCTACGAGCAGTACTTC; CDR3 protein: CASSLGRPFPYEQYF
V gene: TRBV6-6; clone size: .; D gene: .; J gene: TRBJ1-4; CDR3 DNA: TGTGCCAGCACCCGGTCAACTAATGAAAAACTGTTTTTT; CDR3 protein: CASTRSTNEKLFF
V gene: TRBV28; clone size: .; D gene: .; J gene: TRBJ1-5; CDR3 DNA: TGTGCCAGCAGCGGGACACAGGGTGTCGGCCGCAATCAGCCCCAGCATTTT; CDR3 protein: CASSGTQGVGRNQPQHF
V gene: TRBV7-9; clone size: once; D gene: TRBD2; J gene: TRBJ2-1; CDR3 DNA: TGTGCCAGCAGCCCTACCATGACTAGCGGGAGCCACAATGAGCAGTTCTTC; CDR3 protein: CASSPTMTSGSHNEQFF